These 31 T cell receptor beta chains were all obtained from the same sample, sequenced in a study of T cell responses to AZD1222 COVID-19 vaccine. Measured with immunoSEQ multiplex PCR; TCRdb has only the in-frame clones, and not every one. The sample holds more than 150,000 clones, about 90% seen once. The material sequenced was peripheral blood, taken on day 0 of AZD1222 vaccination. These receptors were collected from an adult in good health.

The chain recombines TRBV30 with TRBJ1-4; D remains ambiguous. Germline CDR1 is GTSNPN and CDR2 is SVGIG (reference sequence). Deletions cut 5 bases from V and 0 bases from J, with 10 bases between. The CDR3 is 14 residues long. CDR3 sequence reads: CAWGRHSTNEKLFF. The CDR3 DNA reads TGTGCCTGGGGCAGACATTCAACTAATGAAAAACTGTTTTTT.

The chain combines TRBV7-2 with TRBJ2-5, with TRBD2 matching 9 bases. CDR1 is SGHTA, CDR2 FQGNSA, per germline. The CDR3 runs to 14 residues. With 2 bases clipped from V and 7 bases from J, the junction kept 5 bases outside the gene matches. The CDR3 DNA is TGTGCCAGCAGCTTACTAGCGGGGTGGGGGACCCAGTACTTC. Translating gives CASSLLAGWGTQYF.

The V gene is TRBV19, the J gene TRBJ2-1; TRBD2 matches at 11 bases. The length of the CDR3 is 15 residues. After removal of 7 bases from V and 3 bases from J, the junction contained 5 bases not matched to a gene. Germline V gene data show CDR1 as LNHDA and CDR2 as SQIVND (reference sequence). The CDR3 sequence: CASTPTSGGYNEQFF. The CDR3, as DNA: TGTGCCAGTACCCCCACTAGCGGGGGCTACAATGAGCAGTTCTTC.

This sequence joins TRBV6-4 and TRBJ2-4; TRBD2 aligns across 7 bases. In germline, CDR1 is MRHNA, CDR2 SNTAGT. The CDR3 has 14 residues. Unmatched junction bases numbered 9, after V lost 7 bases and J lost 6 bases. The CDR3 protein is CASKGTRGRNIQYF. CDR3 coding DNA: TGTGCCAGCAAGGGGACTCGCGGGAGAAACATTCAGTACTTC.

The CDR3 nucleotides are TGTGCCAGCAGTCTTGAAGTGACAGGCAGCACAGATACGCAGTATTTT. It is translated as CASSLEVTGSTDTQYF. The chain employs TRBV27 and TRBJ2-3, with D possibly TRBD1 on 6 matching bases. CDR3 length: 16 amino acids. The V and J ends lost 5 bases and 0 bases respectively, with 15 bases between them. Germline CDR1 MNHEY, CDR2 SMNVEV (reference sequence).

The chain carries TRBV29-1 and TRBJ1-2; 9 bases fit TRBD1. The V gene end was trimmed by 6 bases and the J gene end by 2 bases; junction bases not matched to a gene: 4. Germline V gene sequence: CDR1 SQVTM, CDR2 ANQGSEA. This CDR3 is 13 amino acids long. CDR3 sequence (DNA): TGCAGCGTCCGACAGGGGGAGAACTATGGCTACACCTTC. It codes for CSVRQGENYGYTF.

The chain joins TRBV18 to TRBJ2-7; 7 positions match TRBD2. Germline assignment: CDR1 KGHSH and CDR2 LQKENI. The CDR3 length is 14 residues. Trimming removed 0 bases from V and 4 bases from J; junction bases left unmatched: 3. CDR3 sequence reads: CASSPPGAGYEQYF. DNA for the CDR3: TGTGCCAGCTCACCACCTGGAGCGGGATACGAGCAGTACTTC.

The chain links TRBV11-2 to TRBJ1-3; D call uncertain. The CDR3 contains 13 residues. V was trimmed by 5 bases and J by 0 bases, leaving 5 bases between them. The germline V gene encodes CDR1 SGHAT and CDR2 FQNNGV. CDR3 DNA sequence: TGTGCCAGCAGCGAGGGCTCTGGAAACACCATATATTTT. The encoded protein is CASSEGSGNTIYF.

The CDR3 nucleotides read TGTGCCAGCAGCAGATCGACAGGGGGCTCCCATGGCTACACCTTC. Protein: CASSRSTGGSHGYTF. The chain uses TRBV7-9 and TRBJ1-2, with 10 bases lining up with TRBD1. The junction had 9 bases not matched to a gene; V was cut back by 5 bases and J by 6 bases. The length of the CDR3 is 15 residues. Germline V CDR1 and CDR2: SEHNR, FQNEAQ (reference sequence). Together with reference TRBV7-9 and TRBJ1-2, the CDR3 gives the full variable domain: DTGVSQNPRHKITKRGQNVTFRCDPISEHNRLYWYRQTLGQGPEFLTYFQNEAQLEKSRLLSDRFSAERPKGSFSTLEIQRTEQGDSAMYLCASSRSTGGSHGYTFGSGTRLTVV.

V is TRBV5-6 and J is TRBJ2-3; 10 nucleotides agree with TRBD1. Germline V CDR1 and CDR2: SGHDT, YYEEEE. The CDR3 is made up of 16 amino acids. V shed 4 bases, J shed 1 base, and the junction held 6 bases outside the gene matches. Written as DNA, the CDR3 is TGTGCCAGCAGCGCCGACAGGGGGCGAGGCACAGATACGCAGTATTTT. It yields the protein CASSADRGRGTDTQYF.

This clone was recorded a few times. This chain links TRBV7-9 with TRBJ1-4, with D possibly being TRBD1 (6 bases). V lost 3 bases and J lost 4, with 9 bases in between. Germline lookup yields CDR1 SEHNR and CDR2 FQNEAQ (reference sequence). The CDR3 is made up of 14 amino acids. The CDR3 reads CASSFLDSNEKLFF. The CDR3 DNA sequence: TGTGCCAGCAGCTTCCTGGACAGTAATGAAAAACTGTTTTTT.

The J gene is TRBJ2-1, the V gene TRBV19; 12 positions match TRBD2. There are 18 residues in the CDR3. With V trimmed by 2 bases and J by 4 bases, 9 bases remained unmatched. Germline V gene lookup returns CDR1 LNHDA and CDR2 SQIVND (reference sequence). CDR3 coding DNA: TGTGCCAGTAGTATAAGAATTCCCGGGACTAGCGGGTACAATGAGCAGTTCTTC. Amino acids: CASSIRIPGTSGYNEQFF.

CDR3 sequence reads: CASSLVGQTQYF. CDR3 bases: TGTGCCAGCAGCCTAGTAGGGCAGACCCAGTACTTC. This rearrangement joins TRBV11-2 to TRBJ2-5; D is unclear. The CDR3 runs 12 residues. Germline-derived CDR1 and CDR2 are SGHAT and FQNNGV. Trimming took off 5 bases at V and 6 bases at J, with 10 bases between the two ends.

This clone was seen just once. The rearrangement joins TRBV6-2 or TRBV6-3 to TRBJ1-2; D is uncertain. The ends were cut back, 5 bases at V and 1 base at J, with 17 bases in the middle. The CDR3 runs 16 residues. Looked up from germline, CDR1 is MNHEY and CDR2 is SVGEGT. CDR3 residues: CASSTGRRNFNYGYTF. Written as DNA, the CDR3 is TGTGCCAGCAGTACTGGACGTAGGAATTTTAACTATGGCTACACCTTC.

The CDR3 DNA sequence: TGTGCCAGCAGCCAAGAGGGGAGCGTTGGGTATGAGCAGTTCTTC. This codes for CASSQEGSVGYEQFF. This chain uses TRBV4-2 with TRBJ2-1, with TRBD2 as a possible D gene (5 bases). Germline assignment: CDR1 LGHNA and CDR2 YNFKEQ. CDR3 length: 15 amino acids. With 0 bases removed from V and 8 bases from J, the gap between germline ends came to 14 bases.

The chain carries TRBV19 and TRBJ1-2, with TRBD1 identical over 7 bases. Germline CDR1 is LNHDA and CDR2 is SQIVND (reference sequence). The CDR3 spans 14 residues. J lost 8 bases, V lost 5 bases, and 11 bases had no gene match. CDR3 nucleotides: TGTGCCAGTAGTGTCGCGAGGGGGCAGGGCGGCTACACCTTC. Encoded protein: CASSVARGQGGYTF.

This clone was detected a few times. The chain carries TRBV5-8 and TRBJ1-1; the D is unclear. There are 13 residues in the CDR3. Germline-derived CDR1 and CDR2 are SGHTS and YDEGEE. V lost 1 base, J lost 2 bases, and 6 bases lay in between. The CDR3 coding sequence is TGTGCCAGCAGCTTGTTGGGTAACACTGAAGCTTTCTTT. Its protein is CASSLLGNTEAFF.

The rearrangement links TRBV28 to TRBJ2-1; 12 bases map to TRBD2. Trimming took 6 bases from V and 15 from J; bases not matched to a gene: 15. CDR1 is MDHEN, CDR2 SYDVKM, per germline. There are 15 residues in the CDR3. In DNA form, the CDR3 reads TGTGCCAGCAGGGCGGAGACTAGCGGGAGTAGTTTCTGGTTCTTC. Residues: CASRAETSGSSFWFF.

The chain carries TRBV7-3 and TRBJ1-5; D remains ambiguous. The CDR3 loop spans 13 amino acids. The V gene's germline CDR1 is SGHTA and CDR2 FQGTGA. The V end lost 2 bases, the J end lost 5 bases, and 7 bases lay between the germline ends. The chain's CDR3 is CASSLAPYQPQHF. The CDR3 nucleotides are TGTGCCAGCAGCTTAGCCCCGTATCAGCCCCAGCATTTT.

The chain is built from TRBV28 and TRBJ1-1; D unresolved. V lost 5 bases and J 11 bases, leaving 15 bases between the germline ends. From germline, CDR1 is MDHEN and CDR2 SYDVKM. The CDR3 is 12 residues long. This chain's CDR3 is CASSTTDSQAFF. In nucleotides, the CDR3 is TGTGCCAGCAGTACGACGGACTCGCAGGCTTTCTTT. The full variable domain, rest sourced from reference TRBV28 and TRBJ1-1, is DVKVTQSSRYLVKRTGEKVFLECVQDMDHENMFWYRQDPGLGLRLIYFSYDVKMKEKGDIPEGYSVSREKKERFSLILESASTNQTSMYLCASSTTDSQAFFGQGTRLTVV.

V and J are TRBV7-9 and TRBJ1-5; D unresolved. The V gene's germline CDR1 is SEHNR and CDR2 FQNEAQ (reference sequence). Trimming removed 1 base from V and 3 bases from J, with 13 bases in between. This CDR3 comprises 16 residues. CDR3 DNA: TGTGCCAGCAGCTTAGTGGCAGCCGTGGACAATCAGCCCCAGCATTTT. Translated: CASSLVAAVDNQPQHF.

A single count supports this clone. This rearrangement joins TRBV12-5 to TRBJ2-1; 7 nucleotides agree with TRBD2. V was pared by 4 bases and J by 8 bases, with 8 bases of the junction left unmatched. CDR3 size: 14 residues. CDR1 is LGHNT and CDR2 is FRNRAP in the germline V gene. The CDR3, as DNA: TGTGCTAGTGGTTCCCAAGCGGGGTGGGATGAGCAGTTCTTC. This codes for CASGSQAGWDEQFF.

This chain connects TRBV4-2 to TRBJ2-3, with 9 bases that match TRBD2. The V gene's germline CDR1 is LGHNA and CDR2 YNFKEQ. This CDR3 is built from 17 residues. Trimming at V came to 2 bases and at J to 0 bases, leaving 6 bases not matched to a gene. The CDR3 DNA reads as TGTGCCAGCAGCCAAACGTCTAGCGGGGCTAGCACAGATACGCAGTATTTT. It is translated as CASSQTSSGASTDTQYF.

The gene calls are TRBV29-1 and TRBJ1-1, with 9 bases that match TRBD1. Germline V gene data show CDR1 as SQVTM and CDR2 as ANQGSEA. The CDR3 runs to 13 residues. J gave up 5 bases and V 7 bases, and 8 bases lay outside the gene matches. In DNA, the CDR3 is TGCAGCGCGGGACAGGGATTGGATACTGAAGCTTTCTTT. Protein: CSAGQGLDTEAFF.

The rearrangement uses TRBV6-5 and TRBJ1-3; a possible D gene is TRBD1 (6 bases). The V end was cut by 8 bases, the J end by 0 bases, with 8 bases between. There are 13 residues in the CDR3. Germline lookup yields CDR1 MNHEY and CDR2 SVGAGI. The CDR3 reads CASGQPSGNTIYF. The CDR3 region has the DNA TGTGCCAGCGGACAGCCCTCTGGAAACACCATATATTTT.

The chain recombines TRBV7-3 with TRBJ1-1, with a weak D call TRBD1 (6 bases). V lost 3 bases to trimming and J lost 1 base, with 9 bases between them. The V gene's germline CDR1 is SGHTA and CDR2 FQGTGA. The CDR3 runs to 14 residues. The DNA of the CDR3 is TGTGCCAGCAGCTTCGGGGGACAGAACACTGAAGCTTTCTTT. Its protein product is CASSFGGQNTEAFF.

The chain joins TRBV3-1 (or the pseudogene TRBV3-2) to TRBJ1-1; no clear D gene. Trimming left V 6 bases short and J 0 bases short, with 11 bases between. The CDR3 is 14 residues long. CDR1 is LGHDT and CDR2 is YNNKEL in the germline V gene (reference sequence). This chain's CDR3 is CASSETRMNTEAFF. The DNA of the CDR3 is TGTGCCAGCAGTGAAACACGCATGAACACTGAAGCTTTCTTT.

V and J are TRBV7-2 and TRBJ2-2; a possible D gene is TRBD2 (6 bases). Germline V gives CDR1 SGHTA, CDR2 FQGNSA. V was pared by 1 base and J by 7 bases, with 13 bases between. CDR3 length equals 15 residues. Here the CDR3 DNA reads TGTGCCAGCAGCTTAGGCTTTTATAGCGGCGGGGAGCTGTTTTTT. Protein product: CASSLGFYSGGELFF.

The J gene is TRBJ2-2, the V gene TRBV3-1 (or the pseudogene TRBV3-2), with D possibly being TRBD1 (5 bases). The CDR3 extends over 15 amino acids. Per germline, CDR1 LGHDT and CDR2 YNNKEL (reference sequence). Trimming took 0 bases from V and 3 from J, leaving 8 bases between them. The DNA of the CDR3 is TGTGCCAGCAGCCAAGACAGGGTGGACACCGGGGAGCTGTTTTTT. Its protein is CASSQDRVDTGELFF.

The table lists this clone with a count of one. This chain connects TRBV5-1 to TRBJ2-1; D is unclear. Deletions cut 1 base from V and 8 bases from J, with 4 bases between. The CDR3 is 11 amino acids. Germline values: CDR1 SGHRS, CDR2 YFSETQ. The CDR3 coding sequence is TGCGCCAGCAGCTTGCTGGATGAGCAGTTCTTC. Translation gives CASSLLDEQFF.

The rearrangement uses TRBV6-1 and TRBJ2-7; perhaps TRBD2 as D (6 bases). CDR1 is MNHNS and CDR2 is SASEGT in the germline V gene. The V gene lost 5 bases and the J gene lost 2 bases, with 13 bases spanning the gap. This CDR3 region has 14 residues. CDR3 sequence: CASSWEDTPYEQYF. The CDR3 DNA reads TGTGCCAGCAGTTGGGAGGACACGCCCTACGAGCAGTACTTC.